The clone carrying this TCR beta chain was recorded at least ten times. Its antigen is as yet unknown. The sample is drawn from a study of regulatory T cells in long-lasting Graves disease. Whole-study findings and limits: Accuracy may have been reduced by the small sample size.

With iRepertoire HTBI primers and Arm-PCR of CDR3 regions, TCR beta libraries were built. Under the authors' procedure: Detected in the samples were around 59 TRBV and 15 or so TRBJ segments. From the multiplex PCR reads, TCRdb called clonotypes with MiXCR, one entry per CDR3 protein. The V and J calls come from TCRdb's annotation, not from the publication. The profile shows 400,000 or so distinct CDR3 sequences, 23% of them singletons. Time point meaning: persistent/refractory GD, antithyroid drugs over 5 years with positive TRAb. Researchers made the TCR library from RNA that was extracted from PBMCs. Germline V gives CDR1 GTSNPN, CDR2 SVGIG (reference sequence). V was clipped by 1 base and J by 7 bases, with 7 bases between them. The CDR3 length is 11 residues.

This material consisted of peripheral blood mononuclear cells (PBMCs), taken when the disease was refractory, from a patient treated with antithyroid drugs. The receptor comes from a female donor with Graves disease. This chain joins TRBV30 and TRBJ1-1; D is perhaps TRBD1 (5 bases). The CDR3: CAWSEQGEAFF. The CDR3 DNA reads as TGTGCCTGGAGTGAGCAGGGTGAAGCTTTCTTT. Full variable domain (rest looked up from reference TRBV30 and TRBJ1-1): SQTIHQWPATLVQPVGSPLSLECTVEGTSNPNLYWYRQAAGRGLQLLFYSVGIGQISSEVPQNLSASRPQDRQFILSSKKLLLSDSGFYLCAWSEQGEAFFGQGTRLTVV.